This T cell receptor (beta chain) was obtained from a study of cytomegalovirus exposure and HLA in healthy donors. Germline CDR1 reads SGHDT; CDR2 reads YYEEEE. V lost 4 bases and J lost 3; bases outside the gene matches: 5. This CDR3 region has 14 residues. Findings and caveats of the study: Most TCR sequences proved rare, with some public TCRs found in many donors. Within a later analysis, the majority of CMV-associated TCR beta chains appeared HLA-restricted. Serostatus for CMV was the only available immune exposure information. Confirmation was obtained in vitro that three CMV-associated chains are specific for CMV antigens.

PCR used 60 Vbeta primers and 13 Jbeta primers. TCRdb's table, derived via immunoSEQ multiplex PCR, lists solely in-frame clones and lacks some. The sample holds roughly 30,000 clones. Regarding this clone: Its target is unknown.

The rearrangement links TRBV5-6 to TRBJ1-1; 8 bases fit TRBD1. Specimen: PBMCs. The receptor's source is a female donor in good health and CMV-seronegative. The CDR3 sequence is CASSPGQGYTEAFF. The CDR3 nucleotides are TGTGCCAGCAGCCCCGGACAGGGTTACACTGAAGCTTTCTTT.